This T cell receptor (beta chain) originates from a study of CD8 T cells in Susac syndrome. The study, taken as a whole, reports: The study conceded that its TCR sequencing and HLA analysis involved relatively few individuals.

Concerning this clonotype itself: Its matching antigen is unknown.

Reverse transcription of about 0.45 to 1 ug RNA was performed with random hexamers. It was immunoSEQ multiplex PCR that amplified TCR beta CDR3 across 54 Vbeta and 13 Jbeta. TCRdb re-called the immunoSEQ multiplex PCR reads through MiXCR, storing one row per CDR3 protein. The sample contains some 150,000 distinct CDR3 sequences, approximately 94% of which appear only once. The authors carried out high-throughput sequencing of TCR beta. They applied it to CD8+ and CD4+ T cells obtained from blood. It was treatment-naive patients with stable or active relapsing-remitting disease who made up the multiple sclerosis controls. Germline lookup yields CDR1 DFQATT and CDR2 SNEGSKA (reference sequence). V was pared by 5 bases and J by 0 bases, with 6 bases between. There are 12 residues in the CDR3.

The source of this sequence is a human donor with multiple sclerosis. The chain recombines TRBV20-1 with TRBJ2-3; no clear D. Sequencing was performed on CD8+ T cells from PBMCs. The CDR3 nucleotides are TGCAGTGCTGTGGAGAGCACAGATACGCAGTATTTT. This encodes CSAVESTDTQYF.